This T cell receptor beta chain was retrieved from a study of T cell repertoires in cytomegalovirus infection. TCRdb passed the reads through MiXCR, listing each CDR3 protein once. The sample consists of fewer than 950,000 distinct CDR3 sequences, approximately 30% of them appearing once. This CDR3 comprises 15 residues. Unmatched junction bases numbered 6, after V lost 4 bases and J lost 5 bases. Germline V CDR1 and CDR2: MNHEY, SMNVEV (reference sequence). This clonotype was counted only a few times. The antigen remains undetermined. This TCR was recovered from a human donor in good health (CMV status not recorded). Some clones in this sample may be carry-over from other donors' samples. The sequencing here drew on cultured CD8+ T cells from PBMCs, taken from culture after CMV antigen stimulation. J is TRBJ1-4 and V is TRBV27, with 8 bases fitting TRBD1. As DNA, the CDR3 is TGTGCCAGCAGTTCGGGACAGGATTTAAATGAAAAACTGTTTTTT. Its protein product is CASSSGQDLNEKLFF.